Only one count was recorded for the clone carrying this TCR beta chain. Its antigen is unidentified. The V gene's germline CDR1 is LGHDT and CDR2 YNNKEL (reference sequence). The germline V and J ends were trimmed by 4 bases and 1 base, with 8 bases remaining between them. The CDR3 sequence is 14 residues long. Authors' processing steps: Using the CDR3 differences seen across clinicopathological groups, the authors built a distant-metastasis classifier for papillary thyroid cancer, which was meant to discriminate distant-metastatic patients. TCRdb recomputed clones from the PCR reads via MiXCR. The V and J calls here are based on TCRdb, not the publication. The data hold around 37,000 clones, with 20% to 30% observed a single time. This sample is part of a study of metastatic and nonmetastatic thyroid tumors. Across the whole study: Repertoire comparison spanned blood and tumor or nodule tissue of malignant and benign thyroid patients.

Among the patients, none had received any treatment before thyroid surgery. Whole-study findings and limits: Significantly greater TCR beta diversity was reportedly found in malignant thyroid tumors than in benign nodules (in blood and tumor).

The sequencing sample was made of blood. The receptor comes from a female donor with papillary thyroid cancer or a benign thyroid nodule (not recorded which). Some clones in this sample may be carry-over from other donors' samples. V usage is TRBV3-1 and J usage is TRBJ1-3, with unresolved D. This CDR3 reads CASSPWGSGNTIYF. The CDR3 coding sequence is TGTGCCAGCAGCCCTTGGGGATCTGGAAACACCATATATTTT.